Listed here is a single T cell receptor beta chain. What it binds is not known. The record originates from a study of T cell responses to AZD1222 COVID-19 vaccine. As for the study in general: Some second doses came at about 4 weeks and others at about 12 weeks; these were pooled.

Generated by immunoSEQ multiplex PCR, the TCRdb table keeps only in-frame clones and is missing some. The sample lists approximately 110,000 clones; roughly 90% were seen once. V lost 7 bases, J lost 3 bases, and 16 bases lay in between. From germline, CDR1 is GTSNPN and CDR2 SVGIG (reference sequence). The length of the CDR3 is 14 residues. Study results and limitations: Regions 160-218 and 743-854 held dominance among vaccine-associated CD4 TCRs, which spanned spike. Most donors were white British, females outnumbered males, and clonal diversity was possibly underestimated.

This chain connects TRBV30 to TRBJ2-1, with D tentatively TRBD1 (6 bases). The sequencing used peripheral blood, collected on day 0 of AZD1222 vaccination. The receptor was derived from an adult in good health. The CDR3 spells CAYRTRGSYNEQFF. The CDR3 DNA follows: TGTGCCTACCGTACTAGGGGGAGCTACAATGAGCAGTTCTTC. Complete variable domain (other parts from reference TRBV30 and TRBJ2-1): SQTIHQWPATLVQPVGSPLSLECTVEGTSNPNLYWYRQAAGRGLQLLFYSVGIGQISSEVPQNLSASRPQDRQFILSSKKLLLSDSGFYLCAYRTRGSYNEQFFGPGTRLTVL.